This is a list of T cell receptor beta chains from one sample in a study of OX40 agonist ivuxolimab in advanced cancers. Here immunoSEQ multiplex PCR was the method, and the copy in TCRdb shows in-frame clones only, minus some. The table has 55,000 to 60,000 clones, over 75% seen once. The sequenced sample was CD4+ or CD8+ T cells sorted from blood, obtained in a trial of the OX40 agonist ivuxolimab. All receptors come from an adult with an advanced solid tumor such as melanoma, head and neck, liver or kidney cancer. CDR3s include the opening cysteine and the closing phenylalanine or tryptophan. The D gene is left open where the match is weak. Size is omitted from some rows. Given values are once, few, many or a class for expanded clones.

TRBV10-1	TRBJ2-3	-	-	CASSEVRSGADTQYF	TGCGCCAGCAGTGAGGTCCGATCGGGCGCAGATACGCAGTATTTT
TRBV11-2	TRBJ2-1	-	-	CASSWGAGGGFQFF	TGTGCCAGCAGCTGGGGGGCAGGGGGAGGGTTTCAGTTCTTC
TRBV20-1	TRBJ1-5	-	-	CSAPGQPQHF	TGCAGTGCCCCAGGTCAGCCCCAGCATTTT
TRBV11-3	TRBJ1-6	-	-	CASPLGARINSPLHF	TGTGCCTCGCCCCTAGGGGCCCGAATTAATTCACCCCTCCACTTT
TRBV4-1	TRBJ1-3	-	TRBD1	CASSRFDRGPNTIYF	TGCGCCAGCAGCCGCTTCGACAGGGGGCCAAACACCATATATTTT
TRBV7-3	TRBJ2-2	-	-	CASSLMGGTGELFF	TGTGCCAGCAGCTTAATGGGGGGCACCGGGGAGCTGTTTTTT
TRBV5-1	TRBJ2-5	few	TRBD2	CASSKTPSGQETQYF	TGCGCCAGCAGCAAGACCCCTAGCGGCCAAGAGACCCAGTACTTC
TRBV18	TRBJ2-3	-	-	CASSLRQSDTQYF	TGTGCCAGCTCACTCCGACAGTCAGATACGCAGTATTTT
TRBV10-1	TRBJ1-3	-	TRBD1	CASSPGTGVGNTIYF	TGCGCCAGCAGCCCCGGGACAGGGGTTGGAAACACCATATATTTT
TRBV15	TRBJ2-3	-	TRBD1	CATRIQADRVDTQYF	TGTGCCACCAGGATCCAGGCCGACAGGGTGGATACGCAGTATTTT
TRBV6-1	TRBJ2-7	-	TRBD1	CASRGTGGSYEQYF	TGTGCCAGCAGGGGGACAGGGGGCTCCTACGAGCAGTACTTC
TRBV19	TRBJ1-2	-	-	CASSIQGERGYTF	TGTGCCAGTAGTATCCAAGGGGAAAGGGGCTACACCTTC
TRBV7-2	TRBJ1-1	few	-	CASSRPGTEAFF	TGTGCCAGCAGCCGACCCGGGACCGAAGCTTTCTTT
TRBV10-3	TRBJ2-1	-	-	CAISESWPSKDNEQFF	TGTGCCATCAGTGAGTCGTGGCCTTCCAAAGACAATGAGCAGTTCTTC
TRBV5-1	TRBJ2-2	-	-	CASSGEPTGELFF	TGCGCCAGCAGCGGGGAGCCCACCGGGGAGCTGTTTTTT
TRBV6-1	TRBJ1-5	-	TRBD1	CASSEGQGPNQPQHF	TGTGCCAGCAGTGAAGGACAGGGGCCCAATCAGCCCCAGCATTTT
TRBV5-1	TRBJ2-7	-	TRBD1	CASSSDRGQYEQYF	TGCGCCAGCAGCTCGGACAGGGGGCAATACGAGCAGTACTTC
TRBV18	TRBJ2-5	-	TRBD2	CASSRVPSGQETQYF	TGTGCCAGCTCCCGGGTCCCTAGCGGCCAAGAGACCCAGTACTTC
TRBV10-2	TRBJ2-3	-	TRBD2	CASRLAGATDTQYF	TGCGCCAGCAGACTAGCGGGGGCCACAGATACGCAGTATTTT
TRBV2	TRBJ2-7	-	-	CASSPDLYEQYF	TGTGCCAGCAGTCCAGACCTCTACGAGCAGTACTTC
TRBV6-5	TRBJ2-3	-	-	CASSIGLDTDTQYF	TGTGCCAGCAGTATCGGACTTGACACAGATACGCAGTATTTT
TRBV5-5	TRBJ2-5	-	TRBD2	CASSVSGGPQETQYF	TGTGCCAGCAGCGTTAGCGGGGGGCCCCAAGAGACCCAGTACTTC
TRBV2	TRBJ2-6	-	-	CASKAGSPIGANVLTF	TGTGCCAGCAAGGCAGGGAGCCCTATTGGGGCCAACGTCCTGACTTTC
TRBV5-5	TRBJ2-6	once	-	CASSWQGMTGANVLTF	TGTGCCAGCTCCTGGCAGGGGATGACTGGGGCCAACGTCCTGACTTTC
TRBV2	TRBJ2-5	-	-	CASSRLAGNQETQYF	TGTGCCAGCAGTCGGCTAGCCGGCAACCAAGAGACCCAGTACTTC
TRBV2	TRBJ2-7	once	-	CASSADRHEQYF	TGTGCCAGCAGCGCCGACAGGCACGAGCAGTACTTC
TRBV6-1	TRBJ2-3	-	-	CASSARQGTDTQYF	TGTGCCAGCAGTGCCCGACAGGGCACAGATACGCAGTATTTT
TRBV6-6	TRBJ2-1	few	-	CASSRVGEQFF	TGTGCCAGCAGCCGGGTAGGTGAGCAGTTCTTC
TRBV5-6	TRBJ2-7	-	TRBD2	CASSNQRGGSYEQYF	TGTGCCAGCAGCAACCAGCGGGGGGGCAGCTACGAGCAGTACTTC
TRBV19	TRBJ1-4	-	-	CASSIPAQAGNEKLFF	TGTGCCAGTAGTATACCGGCGCAGGCTGGTAATGAAAAACTGTTTTTT
TRBV2	TRBJ1-2	-	-	CASVRTAHSYGYTF	TGTGCCAGCGTAAGGACAGCACACTCCTATGGCTACACCTTC
TRBV5-1	TRBJ2-1	-	-	CASSLVAGSYNEQFF	TGCGCCAGCAGCTTGGTGGCCGGCTCCTACAATGAGCAGTTCTTC
TRBV11-3	TRBJ1-3	-	TRBD1	CASSLMTGASSGNTIYF	TGTGCCAGCAGCCTCATGACAGGGGCGAGCTCTGGAAACACCATATATTTT
TRBV12-5	TRBJ1-1	-	TRBD1	CASGFGTGGGKTEAFF	TGTGCTAGTGGTTTCGGGACAGGGGGAGGAAAGACTGAAGCTTTCTTT
TRBV4-1	TRBJ2-7	-	-	CASSQGLGRDNEQYF	TGCGCCAGCAGCCAAGGTTTGGGCAGGGACAACGAGCAGTACTTC
TRBV4-1	TRBJ1-2	-	-	CASSQGTEANYGYTF	TGCGCCAGCAGCCAGGGTACGGAAGCTAACTATGGCTACACCTTC
TRBV5-1	TRBJ1-1	-	-	CASSLGHPNTEAFF	TGCGCCAGCAGCTTGGGGCACCCGAACACTGAAGCTTTCTTT
TRBV2	TRBJ1-2	-	TRBD1	CASSEGQGDRYGYTF	TGTGCCAGCAGTGAAGGGCAGGGGGATCGGTATGGCTACACCTTC
TRBV10-3	TRBJ2-4	-	-	CAISTGFRDIQYF	TGTGCCATCAGCACAGGGTTCAGAGACATTCAGTACTTC
TRBV6-6	TRBJ2-5	-	-	CASNTQETQYF	TGTGCCAGCAACACGCAAGAGACCCAGTACTTC
TRBV29-1	TRBJ1-1	-	-	CSALKGGITEAFF	TGCAGCGCCCTCAAAGGGGGTATCACTGAAGCTTTCTTT
TRBV28	TRBJ1-6	medium-sized	TRBD1	CASSSLQGGNSPLHF	TGTGCCAGCAGTTCCTTACAGGGGGGTAATTCACCCCTCCACTTT
TRBV4-2	TRBJ2-3	-	-	CASSFTDTQYF	TGTGCCAGCAGCTTCACAGATACGCAGTATTTT
TRBV7-8	TRBJ2-5	-	TRBD1	CASSWDRGSVVQETQYF	TGTGCCAGCTCCTGGGACAGGGGTAGTGTGGTTCAAGAGACCCAGTACTTC
TRBV4-1	TRBJ1-5	-	-	CASSQDFRRGHGWSNQPQHF	TGCGCCAGCAGCCAAGACTTTAGGCGCGGGCATGGTTGGAGCAATCAGCCCCAGCATTTT
TRBV6-6	TRBJ2-7	-	-	CASSYTAGVYEQYF	TGTGCCAGCAGTTACACCGCAGGGGTCTACGAGCAGTACTTC
TRBV5-4	TRBJ2-3	-	TRBD2	CASSSWTSGGGRDTQYF	TGTGCCAGCAGCTCATGGACTAGCGGGGGTGGGCGGGATACGCAGTATTTT
TRBV28	TRBJ2-7	-	-	CASSLTGEGVYEQYF	TGTGCCAGCAGTTTAACAGGGGAGGGTGTCTACGAGCAGTACTTC
TRBV10-3	TRBJ2-1	-	TRBD1	CAISEKDRSNEQFF	TGTGCCATCAGTGAAAAGGACAGGAGCAATGAGCAGTTCTTC
TRBV27	TRBJ1-3	few	-	CASRLQGVSGNTIYF	TGTGCCAGCAGACTACAGGGAGTATCTGGAAACACCATATATTTT
TRBV5-6	TRBJ1-5	-	-	CASSHRVLGPNQPQHF	TGTGCCAGCAGCCACCGGGTTCTAGGGCCTAATCAGCCCCAGCATTTT
TRBV27	TRBJ1-1	-	TRBD1	CASSSGQAATNTEAFF	TGTGCCAGCAGTTCGGGACAGGCGGCTACGAACACTGAAGCTTTCTTT